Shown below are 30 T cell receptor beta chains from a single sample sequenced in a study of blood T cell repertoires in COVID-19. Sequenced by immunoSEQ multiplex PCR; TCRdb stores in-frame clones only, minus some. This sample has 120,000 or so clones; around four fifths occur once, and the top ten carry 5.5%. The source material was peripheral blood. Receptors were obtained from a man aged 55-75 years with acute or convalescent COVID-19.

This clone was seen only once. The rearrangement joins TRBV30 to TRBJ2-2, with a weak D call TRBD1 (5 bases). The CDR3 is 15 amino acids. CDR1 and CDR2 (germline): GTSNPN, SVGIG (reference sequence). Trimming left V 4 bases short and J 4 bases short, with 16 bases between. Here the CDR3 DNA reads TGTGCCTGGATCAGGGTTCAGGGCCTCACCGGGGAGCTGTTTTTT. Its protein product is CAWIRVQGLTGELFF.

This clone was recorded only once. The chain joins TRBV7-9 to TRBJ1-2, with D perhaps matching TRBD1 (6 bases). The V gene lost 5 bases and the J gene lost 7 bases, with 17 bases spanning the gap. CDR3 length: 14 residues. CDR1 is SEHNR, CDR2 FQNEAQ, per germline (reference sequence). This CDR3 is CASSPGQSEGGYTF. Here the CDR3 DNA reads TGTGCCAGCAGCCCGGGACAATCGGAAGGTGGCTACACCTTC.

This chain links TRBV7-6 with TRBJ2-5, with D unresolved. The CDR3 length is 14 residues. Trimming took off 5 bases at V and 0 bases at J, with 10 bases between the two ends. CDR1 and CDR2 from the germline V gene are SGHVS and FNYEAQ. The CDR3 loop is CASSAALNQETQYF. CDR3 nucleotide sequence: TGTGCCAGCAGCGCCGCGCTTAACCAAGAGACCCAGTACTTC.

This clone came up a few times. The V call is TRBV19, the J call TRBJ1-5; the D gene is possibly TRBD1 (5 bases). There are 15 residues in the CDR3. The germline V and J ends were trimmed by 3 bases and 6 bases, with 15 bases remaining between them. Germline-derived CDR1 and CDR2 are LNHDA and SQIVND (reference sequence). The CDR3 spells CASSIQAGHTQPQHF. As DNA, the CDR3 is TGTGCCAGTAGTATTCAGGCAGGGCATACTCAGCCCCAGCATTTT.

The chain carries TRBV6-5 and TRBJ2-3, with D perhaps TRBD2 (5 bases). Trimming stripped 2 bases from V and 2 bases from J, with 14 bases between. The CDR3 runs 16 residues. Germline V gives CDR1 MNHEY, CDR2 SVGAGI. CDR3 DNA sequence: TGTGCCAGCAGTTACCGAGCGGAGACTGTCACAGATACGCAGTATTTT. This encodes CASSYRAETVTDTQYF.

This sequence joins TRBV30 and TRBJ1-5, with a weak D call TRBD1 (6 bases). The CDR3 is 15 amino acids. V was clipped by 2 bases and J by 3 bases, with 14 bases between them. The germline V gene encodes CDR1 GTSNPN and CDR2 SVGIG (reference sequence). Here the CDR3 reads CAWSTTGKLNQPQHF. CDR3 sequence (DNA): TGTGCCTGGAGTACGACAGGAAAGCTCAATCAGCCCCAGCATTTT.

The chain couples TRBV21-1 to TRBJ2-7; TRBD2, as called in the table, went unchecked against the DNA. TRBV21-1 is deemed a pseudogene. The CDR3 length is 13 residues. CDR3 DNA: TGTGCCAGCAGCACGGGGAGCTCCTACGAGCAGTACTTC. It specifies CASSTGSSYEQYF.

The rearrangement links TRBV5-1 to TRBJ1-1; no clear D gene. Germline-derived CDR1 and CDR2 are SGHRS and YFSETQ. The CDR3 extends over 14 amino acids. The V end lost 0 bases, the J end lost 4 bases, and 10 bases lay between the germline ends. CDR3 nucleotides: TGCGCCAGCAGCTTGGATGAGGTCTCCACTGAAGCTTTCTTT. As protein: CASSLDEVSTEAFF.

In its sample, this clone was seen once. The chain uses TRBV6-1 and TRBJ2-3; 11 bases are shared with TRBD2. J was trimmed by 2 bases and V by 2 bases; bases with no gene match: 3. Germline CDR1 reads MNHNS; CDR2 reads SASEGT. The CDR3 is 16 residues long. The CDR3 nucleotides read TGTGCCAGCAGTGAACTACTAGCGGGGGTCACAGATACGCAGTATTTT. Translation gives CASSELLAGVTDTQYF.

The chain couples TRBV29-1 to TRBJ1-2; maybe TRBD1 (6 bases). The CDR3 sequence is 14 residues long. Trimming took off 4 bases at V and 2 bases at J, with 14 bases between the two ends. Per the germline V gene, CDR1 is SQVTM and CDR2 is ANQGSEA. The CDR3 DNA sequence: TGCAGCGTTGTCAAAGGACAGCACAACTATGGCTACACCTTC. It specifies CSVVKGQHNYGYTF.

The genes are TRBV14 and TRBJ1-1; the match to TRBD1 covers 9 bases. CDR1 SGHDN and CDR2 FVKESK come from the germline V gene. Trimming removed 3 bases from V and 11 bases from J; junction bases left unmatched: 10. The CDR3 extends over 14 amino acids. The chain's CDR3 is CASSQRMDRGRAFF. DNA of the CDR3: TGTGCCAGCAGCCAGAGAATGGACAGGGGACGTGCTTTCTTT. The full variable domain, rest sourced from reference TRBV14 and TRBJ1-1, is EAGVTQFPSHSVIEKGQTVTLRCDPISGHDNLYWYRRVMGKEIKFLLHFVKESKQDESGMPNNRFLAERTGGTYSTLKVQPAELEDSGVYFCASSQRMDRGRAFFGQGTRLTVV.

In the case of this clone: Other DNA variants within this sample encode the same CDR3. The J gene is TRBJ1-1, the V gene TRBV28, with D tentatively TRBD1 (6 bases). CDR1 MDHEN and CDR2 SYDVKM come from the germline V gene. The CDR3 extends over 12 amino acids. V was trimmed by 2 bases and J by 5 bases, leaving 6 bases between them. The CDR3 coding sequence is TGTGCCAGCAGTTTACAGGGGACTGAAGCTTTCTTT. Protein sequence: CASSLQGTEAFF.

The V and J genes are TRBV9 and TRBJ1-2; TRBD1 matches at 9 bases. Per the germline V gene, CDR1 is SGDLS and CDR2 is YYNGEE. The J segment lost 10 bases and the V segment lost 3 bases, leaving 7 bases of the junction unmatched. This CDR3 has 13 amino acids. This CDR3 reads CASSGQGVRTYTF. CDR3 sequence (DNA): TGTGCCAGCAGCGGACAGGGGGTTAGGACCTACACCTTC.

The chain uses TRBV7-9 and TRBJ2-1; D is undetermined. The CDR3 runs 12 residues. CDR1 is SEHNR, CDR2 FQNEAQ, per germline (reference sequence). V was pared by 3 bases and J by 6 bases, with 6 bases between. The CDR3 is CASSFGRNEQFF. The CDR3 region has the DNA TGTGCCAGCAGCTTTGGCCGCAATGAGCAGTTCTTC.

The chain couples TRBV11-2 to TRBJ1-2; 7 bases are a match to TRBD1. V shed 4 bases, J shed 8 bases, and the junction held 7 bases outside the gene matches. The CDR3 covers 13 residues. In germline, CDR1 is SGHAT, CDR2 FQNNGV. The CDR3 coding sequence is TGTGCCAGCAGCTCTGGACAGGCTCGGGGCTACACCTTC. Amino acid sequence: CASSSGQARGYTF.

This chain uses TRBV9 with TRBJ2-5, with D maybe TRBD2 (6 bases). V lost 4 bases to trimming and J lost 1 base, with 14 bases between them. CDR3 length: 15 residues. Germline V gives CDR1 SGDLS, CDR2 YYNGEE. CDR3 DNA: TGTGCCAGCAGCCCCGGCTCCGGGGGCCAAGAGACCCAGTACTTC. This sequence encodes CASSPGSGGQETQYF.

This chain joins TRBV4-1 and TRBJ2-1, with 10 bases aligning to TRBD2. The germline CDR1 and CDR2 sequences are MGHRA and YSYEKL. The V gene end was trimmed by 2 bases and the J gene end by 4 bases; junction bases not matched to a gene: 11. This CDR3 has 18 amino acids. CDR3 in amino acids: CASSQFSSGGGKYNEQFF. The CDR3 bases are TGCGCCAGCAGCCAATTTTCAAGCGGGGGGGGCAAGTACAATGAGCAGTTCTTC.

The CDR3 DNA follows: TGTGCCAGCAGCTTATTAAGTGGCAGTTCCTACGAGCAGTACTTC. This translates into CASSLLSGSSYEQYF. J is TRBJ2-7 and V is TRBV7-8, with unresolved D. V gave up 2 bases and J gave up 1 base, with 12 bases separating them. The CDR3 runs to 15 residues. Germline V lookup: CDR1 SGHVS, CDR2 FQNEAQ.

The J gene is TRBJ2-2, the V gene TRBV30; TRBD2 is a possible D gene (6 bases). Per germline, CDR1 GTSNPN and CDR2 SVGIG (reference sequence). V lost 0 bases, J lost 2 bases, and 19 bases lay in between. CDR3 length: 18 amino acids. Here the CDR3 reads CAWSVMGLGLPNTGELFF. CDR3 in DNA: TGTGCCTGGAGTGTAATGGGGCTGGGACTCCCCAACACCGGGGAGCTGTTTTTT.

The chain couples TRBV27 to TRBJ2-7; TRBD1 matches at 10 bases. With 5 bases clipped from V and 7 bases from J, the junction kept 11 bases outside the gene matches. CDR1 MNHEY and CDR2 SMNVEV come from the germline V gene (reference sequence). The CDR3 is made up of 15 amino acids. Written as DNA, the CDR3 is TGTGCCAGCAGTCCTCTCACGGACAGGGGGTTAGAGCAGTACTTC. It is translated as CASSPLTDRGLEQYF.

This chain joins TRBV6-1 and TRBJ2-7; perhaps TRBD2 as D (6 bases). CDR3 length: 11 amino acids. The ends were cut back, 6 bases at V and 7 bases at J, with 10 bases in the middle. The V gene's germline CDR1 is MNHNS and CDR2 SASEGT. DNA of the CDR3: TGTGCCAGCAGCCGAGGGACTGAGCAGTACTTC. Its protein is CASSRGTEQYF.

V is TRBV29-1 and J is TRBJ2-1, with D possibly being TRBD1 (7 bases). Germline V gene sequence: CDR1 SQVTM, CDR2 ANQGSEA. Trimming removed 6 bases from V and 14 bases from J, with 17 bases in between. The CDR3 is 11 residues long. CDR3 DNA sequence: TGCAGCGTGGGGGGAACAGGGGTTAAGTTCTTC. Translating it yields CSVGGTGVKFF.

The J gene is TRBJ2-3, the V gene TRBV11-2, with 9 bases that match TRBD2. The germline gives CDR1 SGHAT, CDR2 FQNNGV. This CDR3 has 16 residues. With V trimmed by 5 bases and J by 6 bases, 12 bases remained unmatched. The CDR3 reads CASSVRGTSRGDTQYF. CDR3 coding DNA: TGTGCCAGCAGCGTCCGAGGGACTAGCCGTGGGGATACGCAGTATTTT. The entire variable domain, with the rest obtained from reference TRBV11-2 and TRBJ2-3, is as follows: EAGVAQSPRYKIIEKRQSVAFWCNPISGHATLYWYQQILGQGPKLLIQFQNNGVVDDSQLPKDRFSAERLKGVDSTLKIQPAKLEDSAVYLCASSVRGTSRGDTQYFGPGTRLTVL.

The CDR3 sequence: CASSLITVGSLHF. The CDR3 bases are TGTGCCAGCAGCTTAATAACAGTTGGGTCCCTCCACTTT. This rearrangement joins TRBV7-9 to TRBJ1-6, with no clear D. The length of the CDR3 is 13 residues. The germline CDR1 and CDR2 sequences are SEHNR and FQNEAQ (reference sequence). V lost 2 bases to trimming and J lost 14 bases, with 13 bases between them.

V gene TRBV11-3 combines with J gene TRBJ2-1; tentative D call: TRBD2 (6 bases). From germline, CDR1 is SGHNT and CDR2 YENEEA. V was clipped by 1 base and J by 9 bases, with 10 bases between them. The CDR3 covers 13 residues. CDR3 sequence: CASSLGVSGEQFF. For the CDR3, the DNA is TGTGCCAGCAGCTTAGGCGTTAGCGGTGAGCAGTTCTTC.

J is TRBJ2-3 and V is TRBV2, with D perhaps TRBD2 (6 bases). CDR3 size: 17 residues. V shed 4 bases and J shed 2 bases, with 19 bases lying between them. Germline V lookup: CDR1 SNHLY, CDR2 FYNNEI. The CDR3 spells CASSGAGPHAYTDTQYF. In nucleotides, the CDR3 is TGTGCCAGCAGTGGGGCGGGGCCCCACGCCTACACAGATACGCAGTATTTT.

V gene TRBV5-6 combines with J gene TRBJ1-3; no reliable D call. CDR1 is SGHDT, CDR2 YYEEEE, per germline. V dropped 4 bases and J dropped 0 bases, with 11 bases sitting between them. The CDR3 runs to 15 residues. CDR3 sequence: CASSRQVSSGNTIYF. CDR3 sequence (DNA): TGTGCCAGCAGCCGACAAGTATCCTCTGGAAACACCATATATTTT.

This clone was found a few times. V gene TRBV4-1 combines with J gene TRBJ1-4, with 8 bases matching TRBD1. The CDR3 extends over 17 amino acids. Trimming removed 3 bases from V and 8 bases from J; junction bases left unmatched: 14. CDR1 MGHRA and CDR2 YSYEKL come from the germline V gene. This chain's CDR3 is CASSQNRHQGANEKLFF. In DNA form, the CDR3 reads TGCGCCAGCAGCCAGAACAGACACCAGGGGGCAAACGAAAAACTGTTTTTT.

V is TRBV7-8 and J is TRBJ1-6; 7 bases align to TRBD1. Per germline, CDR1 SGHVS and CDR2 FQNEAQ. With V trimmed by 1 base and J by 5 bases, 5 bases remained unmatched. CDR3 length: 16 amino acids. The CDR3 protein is CASSLVDRENNSPLHF. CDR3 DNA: TGTGCCAGCAGCTTAGTAGACAGGGAAAATAATTCACCCCTCCACTTT.

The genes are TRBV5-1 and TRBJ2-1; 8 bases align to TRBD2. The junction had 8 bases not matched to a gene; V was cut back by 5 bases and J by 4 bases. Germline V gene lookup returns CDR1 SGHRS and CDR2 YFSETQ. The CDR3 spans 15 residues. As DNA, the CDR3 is TGCGCCAGCAGGGTGGCGGGGGGCTTTTACAATGAGCAGTTCTTC. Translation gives CASRVAGGFYNEQFF. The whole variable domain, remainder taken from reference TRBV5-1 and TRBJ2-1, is KAGVTQTPRYLIKTRGQQVTLSCSPISGHRSVSWYQQTPGQGLQFLFEYFSETQRNKGNFPGRFSGRQFSNSRSEMNVSTLELGDSALYLCASRVAGGFYNEQFFGPGTRLTVL.